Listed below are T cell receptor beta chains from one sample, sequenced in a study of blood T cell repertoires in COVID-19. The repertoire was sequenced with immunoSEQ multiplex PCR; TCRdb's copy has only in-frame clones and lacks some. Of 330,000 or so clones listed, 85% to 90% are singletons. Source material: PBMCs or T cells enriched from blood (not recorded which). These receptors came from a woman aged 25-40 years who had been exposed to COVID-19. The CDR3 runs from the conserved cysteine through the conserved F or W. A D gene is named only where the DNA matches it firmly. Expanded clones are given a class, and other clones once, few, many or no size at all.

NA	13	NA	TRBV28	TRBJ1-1	CASSLFRNTEAFF	TGTGCCAGCAGTTTATTTAGGAACACTGAAGCTTTCTTT
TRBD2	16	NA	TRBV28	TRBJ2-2	CASSNTGGGPTGELFF	TGTGCCAGCAGCAACACAGGCGGGGGGCCGACTGGGGAGCTGTTTTTT
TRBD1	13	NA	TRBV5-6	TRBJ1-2	CASSLDRGQGYTF	TGTGCCAGCAGCTTGGACAGGGGGCAAGGCTACACCTTC
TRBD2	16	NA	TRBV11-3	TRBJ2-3	CASSLGTSGSTDTQYF	TGTGCCAGCAGCTTGGGGACTAGCGGGAGCACAGATACGCAGTATTTT
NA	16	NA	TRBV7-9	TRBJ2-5	CASRPRQGGKVETQYF	TGTGCCAGCAGGCCAAGACAGGGCGGGAAAGTAGAGACCCAGTACTTC
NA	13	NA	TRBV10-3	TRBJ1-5	CAIGPGFGQPQHF	TGTGCCATCGGGCCAGGGTTCGGTCAGCCCCAGCATTTT
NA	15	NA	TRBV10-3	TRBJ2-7	CAISEVVSGIYEQYF	TGTGCCATCAGTGAGGTGGTTAGCGGTATCTACGAGCAGTACTTC
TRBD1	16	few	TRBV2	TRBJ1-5	CASRPTPGQNNQPQHF	TGTGCCAGCAGACCTACTCCGGGACAGAATAATCAGCCCCAGCATTTT
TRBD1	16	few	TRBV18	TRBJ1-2	CASSGGTGGPNYGYTF	TGTGCCAGCTCAGGAGGGACAGGGGGGCCCAACTATGGCTACACCTTC
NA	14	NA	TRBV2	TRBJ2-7	CARPECQDSYEQYF	TGTGCCAGACCCGAATGTCAGGACTCCTACGAGCAGTACTTC